Listed below are T cell receptor beta chains from one sample, sequenced in a study of cytomegalovirus exposure and HLA in healthy donors. Measured with immunoSEQ multiplex PCR; TCRdb has only the in-frame clones, and not every one. The sample consists of about 260,000 clones, around 90% of them appearing once. The sequenced sample consisted of PBMCs. The receptors shown here come from a woman in her twenties or thirties in good health and CMV-seronegative. Each CDR3 is given with its conserved first and last residue. D genes are given only for firm matches. The size field is filled for only some rows; it gives once, few, many or a size class.

d_gene | abundance | j_gene | v_gene | CDR3nt | CDR3aa
TRBD1 | . | TRBJ2-3 | TRBV7-9 | TGTGCCAGCAGCCCAAGGCAGGGGGAGTGGGTAGATACGCAGTATTTT | CASSPRQGEWVDTQYF
TRBD1 | . | TRBJ1-4 | TRBV7-2 | TGTGCCAGCAGCTTCGACAGGGGCAATAATGAAAAACTGTTTTTT | CASSFDRGNNEKLFF
. | . | TRBJ2-5 | TRBV19 | TGTGCCAGTAGGCGGAAGACCCAGTACTTC | CASRRKTQYF
. | . | TRBJ2-7 | TRBV4-1 | TGCGCCAGCAGCCATACAGATCCGACCGGGGCTTCGTCCTACGAGCAGTACTTC | CASSHTDPTGASSYEQYF
. | . | TRBJ1-2 | TRBV5-1 | TGCGCCAGCAGCTTGGGCAGCAACTATGGCTACACCTTC | CASSLGSNYGYTF
. | . | TRBJ2-3 | TRBV9 | TGTGCCAGCAGCTCCACAGGGAGCCACACAGATACGCAGTATTTT | CASSSTGSHTDTQYF
. | . | TRBJ1-5 | TRBV27 | TGTGCCAGCAGTTTATCGGATAGCAATCAGCCCCAGCATTTT | CASSLSDSNQPQHF
. | . | TRBJ1-2 | TRBV9 | TGTGCCAGCAGCGTCTCACCGGGGCAGGGCAGTGGCTACACCTTC | CASSVSPGQGSGYTF
TRBD1 | . | TRBJ2-7 | TRBV5-1 | TGCGCCAGCAGCCTCGGGACAGGACTGGAGGGGTACTCCTACGAGCAGTACTTC | CASSLGTGLEGYSYEQYF
. | . | TRBJ2-7 | TRBV6-6 | TGTGCCAGCAGTACGGGACACACCTACGAGCAGTACTTC | CASSTGHTYEQYF
. | . | TRBJ2-7 | TRBV15 | TGTGCCACCAGCAGAGATTTGGGGGTGCAGTACTTC | CATSRDLGVQYF
. | many | TRBJ1-5 | TRBV6-1 | TGTGCCGTGGTGCGGGGGGATCAGCCCCAGCATTTT | CAVVRGDQPQHF
. | . | TRBJ1-1 | TRBV11-3 | . | CASSFRARELTEAFF
TRBD2 | . | TRBJ2-4 | TRBV7-9 | TGTGCCAGCAGCCCAAGGACTAGCGGGAGATCCCTAGCCAAAAACATTCAGTACTTC | CASSPRTSGRSLAKNIQYF
TRBD1 | . | TRBJ2-7 | TRBV30 | TGTGCCTGGAGTGGGCAGGGGGCTTCTGGTTACGAGCAGTACTTC | CAWSGQGASGYEQYF
TRBD1 | . | TRBJ2-7 | TRBV5-7 | TGTGCCAGCAGCTTGTGGACAGGGGGCTACGAGCAGTACTTC | CASSLWTGGYEQYF
TRBD1 | . | TRBJ2-7 | TRBV27 | TGTGCCAGCAGTAAACAGGGGCTAGGAAACGAGCAGTACTTC | CASSKQGLGNEQYF
. | . | TRBJ2-1 | TRBV2 | TGTGCCAGCAGTGAGTCGGACTCTGCCTACAATGAGCAGTTCTTC | CASSESDSAYNEQFF
TRBD1 | . | TRBJ2-7 | TRBV27 | TGTGCCAGCAGTCCTCAGGGGGACTACGAGCAGTACTTC | CASSPQGDYEQYF
. | . | TRBJ1-2 | TRBV27 | TGTGCCAGCAGTGTAGCAACAGGGTTCGGCTACACCTTC | CASSVATGFGYTF
. | . | TRBJ2-6 | TRBV28 | TGTGCCAGCAGTTCCTTCCAAGGCCCCTCTGGGGCCAACGTCCTGACTTTC | CASSSFQGPSGANVLTF
. | . | TRBJ2-1 | TRBV7-2 | TGTGCCAGCAGCTTTCCGCAGGGGGGATCCTACAATGAGCAGTTCTTC | CASSFPQGGSYNEQFF
. | . | TRBJ1-2 | TRBV2 | TGTGCCAGGATAACGCCCGACTCGAAGGGCTACACCTTC | CARITPDSKGYTF
TRBD2 | . | TRBJ2-1 | TRBV15 | TGTGCCACCAGCAGGGGGGGGACTAGACCCAATGAGCAGTTCTTC | CATSRGGTRPNEQFF
TRBD1 | . | TRBJ1-2 | TRBV15 | TGTGCCACCAGCCCCTGGACAGGGGGGGATAACTATGGCTACACCTTC | CATSPWTGGDNYGYTF
. | . | TRBJ2-2 | TRBV6-6 | TGTGCCAGCAGTTACAGCCGGGTACGTGTCACCGGGGAGCTGTTTTTT | CASSYSRVRVTGELFF
. | . | TRBJ2-2 | TRBV30 | TGTGCCTGGTGGGTTGCCGGGGAGCTGTTTTTT | CAWWVAGELFF
. | few | TRBJ2-5 | TRBV9 | TGTGCCAGCAGCTCCGAGGGGGCCTGGGGGAGGGAGACCCAGTACTTC | CASSSEGAWGRETQYF
TRBD1 | . | TRBJ2-7 | TRBV5-4 | TGTGCCAGCAGCGGCAACAGGGGGCCGGGGTACGAGCAGTACTTC | CASSGNRGPGYEQYF
. | . | TRBJ2-7 | TRBV7-6 | TGTGCCAGCAGCTTATGTTGGGACGCACTCTACGAGCAGTACTTC | CASSLCWDALYEQYF
. | once | TRBJ1-1 | TRBV27 | TGTGCCAGCAGTTTACTGGGGAAGTCAGAAGCTTTCTTT | CASSLLGKSEAFF
. | . | TRBJ1-2 | TRBV28 | TGTGCCACCATGACGATCCGTGCACTCTATGGCTACACCTTC | CATMTIRALYGYTF
TRBD2 | . | TRBJ2-7 | TRBV7-3 | TGTGCCAGCAGCCGAGGACTAGTTTCGGACGAGCAGTACTTC | CASSRGLVSDEQYF
. | . | TRBJ2-5 | TRBV6-5 | TGTGCCAGCAGGCTAGTAGGTCAAGAGACCCAGTACTTC | CASRLVGQETQYF
. | . | TRBJ2-6 | TRBV28 | TGTGCCAGCACCCAGAACTCTGGGGCCAACGTCCTGACTTTC | CASTQNSGANVLTF
. | once | TRBJ2-7 | TRBV4-3 | TGCGCCAGCAGCCAAGACAGGGGACCCCTGATTAGCGAGCAGTACTTC | CASSQDRGPLISEQYF